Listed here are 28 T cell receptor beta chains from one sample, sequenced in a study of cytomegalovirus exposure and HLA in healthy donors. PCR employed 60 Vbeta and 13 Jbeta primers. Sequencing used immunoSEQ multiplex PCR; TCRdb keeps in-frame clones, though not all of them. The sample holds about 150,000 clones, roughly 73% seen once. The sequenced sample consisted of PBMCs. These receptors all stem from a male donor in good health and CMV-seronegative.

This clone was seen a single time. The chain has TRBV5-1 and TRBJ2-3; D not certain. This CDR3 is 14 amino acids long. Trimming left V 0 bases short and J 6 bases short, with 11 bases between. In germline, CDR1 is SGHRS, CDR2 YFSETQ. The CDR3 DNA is TGCGCCAGCAGCTTGGCGGTGCGATGGGATACGCAGTATTTT. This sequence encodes CASSLAVRWDTQYF.

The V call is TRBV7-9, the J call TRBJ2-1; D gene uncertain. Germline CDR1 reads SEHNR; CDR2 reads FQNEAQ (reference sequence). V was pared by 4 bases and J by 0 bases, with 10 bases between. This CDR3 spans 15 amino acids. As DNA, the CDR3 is TGTGCCAGCAGCTCACCCCAGGACTCCTACAATGAGCAGTTCTTC. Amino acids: CASSSPQDSYNEQFF.

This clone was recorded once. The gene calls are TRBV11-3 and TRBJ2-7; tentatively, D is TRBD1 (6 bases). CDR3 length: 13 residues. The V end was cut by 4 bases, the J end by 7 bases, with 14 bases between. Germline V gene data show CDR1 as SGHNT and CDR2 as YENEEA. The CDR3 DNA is TGTGCCAGCAGCTCCCAGGGGTGGGGAGAGCAGTACTTC. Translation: CASSSQGWGEQYF.

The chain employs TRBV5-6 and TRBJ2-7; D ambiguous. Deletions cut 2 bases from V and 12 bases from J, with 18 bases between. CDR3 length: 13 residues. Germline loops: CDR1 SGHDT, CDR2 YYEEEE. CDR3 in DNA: TGTGCCAGCAGCTTAAATAGCATGGTTGATTCGTACTTC. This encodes CASSLNSMVDSYF. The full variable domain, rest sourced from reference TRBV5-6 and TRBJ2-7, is DAGVTQSPTHLIKTRGQQVTLRCSPKSGHDTVSWYQQALGQGPQFIFQYYEEEERQRGNFPDRFSGHQFPNYSSELNVNALLLGDSALYLCASSLNSMVDSYFGPGTRLTVT.

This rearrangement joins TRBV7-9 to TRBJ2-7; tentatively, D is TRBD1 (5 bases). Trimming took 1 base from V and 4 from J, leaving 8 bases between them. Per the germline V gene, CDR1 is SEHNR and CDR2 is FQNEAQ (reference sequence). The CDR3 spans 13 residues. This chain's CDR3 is CASSLVDTYEQYF. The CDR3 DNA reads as TGTGCCAGCAGCTTAGTGGACACGTACGAGCAGTACTTC. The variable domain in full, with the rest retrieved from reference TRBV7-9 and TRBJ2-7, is DTGVSQNPRHKITKRGQNVTFRCDPISEHNRLYWYRQTLGQGPEFLTYFQNEAQLEKSRLLSDRFSAERPKGSFSTLEIQRTEQGDSAMYLCASSLVDTYEQYFGPGTRLTVT.

The CDR3 coding sequence is TGTGCCAGCAGCTTAATAAGCAGGGTGAACTATGGCTACACCTTC. Translated: CASSLISRVNYGYTF. V and J are TRBV7-9 and TRBJ1-2, with TRBD1 as a possible D gene (5 bases). V was pared by 2 bases and J by 2 bases, with 12 bases between. The CDR3 runs to 15 residues. CDR1 is SEHNR and CDR2 is FQNEAQ in the germline V gene (reference sequence).

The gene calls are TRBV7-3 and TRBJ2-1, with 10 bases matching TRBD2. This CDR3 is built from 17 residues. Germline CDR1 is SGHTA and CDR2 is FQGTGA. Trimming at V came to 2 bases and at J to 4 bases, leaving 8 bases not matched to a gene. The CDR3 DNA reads TGTGCCAGCAGCTTATCCTCGGGACTAGCGTCTTACAATGAGCAGTTCTTC. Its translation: CASSLSSGLASYNEQFF.

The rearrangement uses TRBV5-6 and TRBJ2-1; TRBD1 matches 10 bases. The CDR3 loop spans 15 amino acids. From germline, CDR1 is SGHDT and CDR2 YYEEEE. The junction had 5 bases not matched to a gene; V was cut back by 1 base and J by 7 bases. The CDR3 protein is CASSLPWTGGNEQFF. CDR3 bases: TGTGCCAGCAGCTTGCCCTGGACAGGGGGGAATGAGCAGTTCTTC.

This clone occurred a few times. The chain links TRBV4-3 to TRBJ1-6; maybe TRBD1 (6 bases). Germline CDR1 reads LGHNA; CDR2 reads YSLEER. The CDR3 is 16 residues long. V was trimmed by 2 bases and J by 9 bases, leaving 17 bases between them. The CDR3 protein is CASSQLIRKGGSPLHF. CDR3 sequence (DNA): TGCGCCAGCAGCCAACTTATTCGAAAAGGGGGTTCACCCCTCCACTTT.

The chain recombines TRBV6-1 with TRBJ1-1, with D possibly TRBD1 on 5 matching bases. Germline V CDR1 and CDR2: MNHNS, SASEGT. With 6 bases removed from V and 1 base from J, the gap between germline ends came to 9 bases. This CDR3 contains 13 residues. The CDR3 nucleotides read TGTGCCAGCAGAGGAGGGGAGAACACTGAAGCTTTCTTT. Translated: CASRGGENTEAFF.

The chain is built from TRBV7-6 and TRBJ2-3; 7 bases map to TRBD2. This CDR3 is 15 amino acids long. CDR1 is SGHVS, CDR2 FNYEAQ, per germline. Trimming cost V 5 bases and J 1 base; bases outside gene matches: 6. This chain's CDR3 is CASSLGGVGTDTQYF. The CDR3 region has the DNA TGTGCCAGCAGCCTTGGGGGGGTTGGCACAGATACGCAGTATTTT.

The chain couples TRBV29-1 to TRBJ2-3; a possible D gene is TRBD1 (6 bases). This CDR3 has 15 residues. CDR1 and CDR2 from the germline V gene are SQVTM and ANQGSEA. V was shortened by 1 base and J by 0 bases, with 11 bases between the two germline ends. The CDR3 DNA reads TGCAGCGTTGAAGGCCGGACAGCTAGCACAGATACGCAGTATTTT. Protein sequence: CSVEGRTASTDTQYF.

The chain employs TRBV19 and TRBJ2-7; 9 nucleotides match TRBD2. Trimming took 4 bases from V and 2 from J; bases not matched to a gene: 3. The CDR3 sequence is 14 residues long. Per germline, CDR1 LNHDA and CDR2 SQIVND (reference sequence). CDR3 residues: CASSRLADTYEQYF. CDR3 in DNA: TGTGCCAGTAGTAGACTAGCGGACACCTACGAGCAGTACTTC.

The CDR3 sequence is CAWSTGQHEKLFF. The CDR3 region has the DNA TGTGCCTGGAGCACAGGACAGCATGAAAAACTGTTTTTT. This chain uses TRBV30 with TRBJ1-4; TRBD1 is a possible D gene (6 bases). The germline CDR1 and CDR2 sequences are GTSNPN and SVGIG (reference sequence). The CDR3 sequence is 13 residues long. The germline V and J ends were trimmed by 3 bases and 6 bases, with 11 bases remaining between them.

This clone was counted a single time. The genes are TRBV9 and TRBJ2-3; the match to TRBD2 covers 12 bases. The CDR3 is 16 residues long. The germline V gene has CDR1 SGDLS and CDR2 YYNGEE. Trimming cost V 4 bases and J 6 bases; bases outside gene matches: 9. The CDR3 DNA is TGTGCCAGCAGCCCCAGACTAGCGGGGGCCGCCGATACGCAGTATTTT. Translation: CASSPRLAGAADTQYF.

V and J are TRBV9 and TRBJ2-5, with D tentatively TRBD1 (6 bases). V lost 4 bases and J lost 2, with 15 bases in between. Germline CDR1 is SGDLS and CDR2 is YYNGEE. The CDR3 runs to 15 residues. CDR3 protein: CASSTSGTRQETQYF. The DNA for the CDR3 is TGTGCCAGCAGCACTTCCGGGACACGACAAGAGACCCAGTACTTC. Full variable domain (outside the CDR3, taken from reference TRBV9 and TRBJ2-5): DSGVTQTPKHLITATGQRVTLRCSPRSGDLSVYWYQQSLDQGLQFLIQYYNGEERAKGNILERFSAQQFPDLHSELNLSSLELGDSALYFCASSTSGTRQETQYFGPGTRLLVL.

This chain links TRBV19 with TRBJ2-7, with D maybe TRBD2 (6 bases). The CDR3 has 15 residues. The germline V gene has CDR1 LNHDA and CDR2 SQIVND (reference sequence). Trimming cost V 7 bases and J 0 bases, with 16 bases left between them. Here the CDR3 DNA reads TGTGCCAGTACCCCCTCGGGACTCCTCTCCTACGAGCAGTACTTC. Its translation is CASTPSGLLSYEQYF.

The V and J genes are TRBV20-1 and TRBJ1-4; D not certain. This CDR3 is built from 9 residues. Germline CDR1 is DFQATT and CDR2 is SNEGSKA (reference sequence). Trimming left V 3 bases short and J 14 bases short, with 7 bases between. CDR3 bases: TGCAGTGCTAGGATCGGGCTGTTTTTT. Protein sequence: CSARIGLFF.

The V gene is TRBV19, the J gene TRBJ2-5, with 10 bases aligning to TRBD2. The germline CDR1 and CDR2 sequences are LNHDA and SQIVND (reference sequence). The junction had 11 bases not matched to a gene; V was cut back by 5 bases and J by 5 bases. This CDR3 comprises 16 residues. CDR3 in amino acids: CASSEELAGDGETQYF. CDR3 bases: TGTGCCAGTAGTGAGGAGCTAGCGGGGGATGGGGAGACCCAGTACTTC.

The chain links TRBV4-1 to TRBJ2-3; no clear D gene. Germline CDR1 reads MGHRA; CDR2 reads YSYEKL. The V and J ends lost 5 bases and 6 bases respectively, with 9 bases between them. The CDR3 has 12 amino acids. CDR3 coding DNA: TGCGCCAGCAGCTCCCAGATCGATACGCAGTATTTT. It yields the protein CASSSQIDTQYF.

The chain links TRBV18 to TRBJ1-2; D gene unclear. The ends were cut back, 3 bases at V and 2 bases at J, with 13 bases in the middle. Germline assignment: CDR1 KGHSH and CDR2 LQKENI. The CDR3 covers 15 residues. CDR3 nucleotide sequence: TGTGCCAGCTCACCTTCCCACACAGAGAACTATGGCTACACCTTC. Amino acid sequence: CASSPSHTENYGYTF.

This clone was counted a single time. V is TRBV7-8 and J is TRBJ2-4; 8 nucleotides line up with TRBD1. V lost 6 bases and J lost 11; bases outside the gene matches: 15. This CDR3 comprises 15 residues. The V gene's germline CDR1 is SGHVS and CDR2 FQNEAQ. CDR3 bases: TGTGCCAGCAGACCGGACAGGGAATGGGGTCCCGTTCAGTACTTC. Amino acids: CASRPDREWGPVQYF. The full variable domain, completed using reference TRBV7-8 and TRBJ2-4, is GAGVSQSPRYKVAKRGQDVALRCDPISGHVSLFWYQQALGQGPEFLTYFQNEAQLDKSGLPSDRFFAERPEGSVSTLKIQRTQQEDSAVYLCASRPDREWGPVQYFGAGTRLSVL.

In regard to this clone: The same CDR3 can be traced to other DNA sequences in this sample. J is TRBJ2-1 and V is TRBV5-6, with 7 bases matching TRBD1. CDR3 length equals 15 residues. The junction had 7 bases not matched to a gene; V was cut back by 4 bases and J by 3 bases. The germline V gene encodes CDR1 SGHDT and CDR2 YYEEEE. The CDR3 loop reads CASSGQDSSYNEQFF. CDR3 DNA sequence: TGTGCCAGCAGCGGACAGGATAGTAGCTACAATGAGCAGTTCTTC.

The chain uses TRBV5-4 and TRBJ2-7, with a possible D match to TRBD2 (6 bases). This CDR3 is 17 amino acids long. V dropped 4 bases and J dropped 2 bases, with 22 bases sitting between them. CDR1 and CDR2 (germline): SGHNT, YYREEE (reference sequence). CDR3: CASSANRGSDFTYEQYF. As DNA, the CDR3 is TGTGCCAGCAGCGCTAACCGGGGGAGCGATTTTACCTACGAGCAGTACTTC. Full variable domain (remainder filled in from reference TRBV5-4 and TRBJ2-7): ETGVTQSPTHLIKTRGQQVTLRCSSQSGHNTVSWYQQALGQGPQFIFQYYREEENGRGNFPPRFSGLQFPNYSSELNVNALELDDSALYLCASSANRGSDFTYEQYFGPGTRLTVT.

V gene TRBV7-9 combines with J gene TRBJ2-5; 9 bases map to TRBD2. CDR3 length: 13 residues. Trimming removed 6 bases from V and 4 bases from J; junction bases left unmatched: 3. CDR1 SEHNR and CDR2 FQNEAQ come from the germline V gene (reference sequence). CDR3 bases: TGTGCCAGCAGGATGACTAGCGGAGAGACCCAGTACTTC. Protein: CASRMTSGETQYF. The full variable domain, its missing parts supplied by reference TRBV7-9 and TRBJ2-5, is DTGVSQNPRHKITKRGQNVTFRCDPISEHNRLYWYRQTLGQGPEFLTYFQNEAQLEKSRLLSDRFSAERPKGSFSTLEIQRTEQGDSAMYLCASRMTSGETQYFGPGTRLLVL.

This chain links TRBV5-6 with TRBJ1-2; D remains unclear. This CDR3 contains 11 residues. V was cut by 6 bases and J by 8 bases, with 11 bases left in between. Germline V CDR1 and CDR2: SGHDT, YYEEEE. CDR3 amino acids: CASKYGEGYTF. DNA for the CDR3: TGTGCCAGCAAGTACGGGGAAGGCTACACCTTC.

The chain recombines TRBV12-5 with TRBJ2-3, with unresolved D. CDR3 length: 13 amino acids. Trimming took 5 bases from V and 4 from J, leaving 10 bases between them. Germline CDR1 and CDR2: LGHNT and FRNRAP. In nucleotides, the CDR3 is TGTGCTAGTGGTCCGGGTAGGCCAGATACGCAGTATTTT. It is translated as CASGPGRPDTQYF.

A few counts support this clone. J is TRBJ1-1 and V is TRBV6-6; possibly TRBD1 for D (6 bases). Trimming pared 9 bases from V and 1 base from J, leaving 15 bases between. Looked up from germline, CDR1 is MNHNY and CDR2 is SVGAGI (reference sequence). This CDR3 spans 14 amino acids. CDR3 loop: CASHAGQQNTEAFF. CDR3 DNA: TGTGCCAGTCATGCCGGACAGCAGAACACTGAAGCTTTCTTT.